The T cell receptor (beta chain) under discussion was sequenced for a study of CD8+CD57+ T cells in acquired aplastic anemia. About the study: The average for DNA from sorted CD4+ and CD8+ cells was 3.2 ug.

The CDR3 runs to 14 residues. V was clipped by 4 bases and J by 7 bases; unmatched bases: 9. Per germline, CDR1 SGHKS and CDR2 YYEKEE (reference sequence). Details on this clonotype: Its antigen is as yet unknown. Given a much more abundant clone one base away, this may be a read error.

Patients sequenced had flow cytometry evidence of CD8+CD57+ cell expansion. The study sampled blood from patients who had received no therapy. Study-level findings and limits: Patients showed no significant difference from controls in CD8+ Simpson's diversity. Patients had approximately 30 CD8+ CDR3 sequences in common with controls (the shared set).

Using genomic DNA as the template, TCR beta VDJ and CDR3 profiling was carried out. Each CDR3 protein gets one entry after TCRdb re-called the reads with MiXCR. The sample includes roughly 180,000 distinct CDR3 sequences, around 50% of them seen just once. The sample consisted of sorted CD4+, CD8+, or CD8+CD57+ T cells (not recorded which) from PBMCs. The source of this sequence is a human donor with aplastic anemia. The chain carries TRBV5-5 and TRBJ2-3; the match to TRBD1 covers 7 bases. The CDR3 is CASSQLTGSYTQYF. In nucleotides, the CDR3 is TGTGCCAGCAGCCAATTGACAGGGTCGTATACGCAGTATTTT.